One sample yielded the 17 T cell receptor beta chains listed below, sequenced in a study of technical replicates of blood from several donors. The assay was immunoSEQ multiplex PCR, and TCRdb's table has in-frame clones only and misses some. The table records more than 65,000 clones, roughly 94% of them present only once. The material sequenced was T cells isolated from PBMCs. The receptors originated from a human donor in good health.

The chain combines TRBV7-9 with TRBJ1-2, with 10 positions matching TRBD1. The CDR3 has 17 amino acids. The germline V gene has CDR1 SEHNR and CDR2 FQNEAQ (reference sequence). The J segment lost 4 bases and the V segment lost 10 bases, leaving 18 bases of the junction unmatched. The CDR3 DNA reads as TGTGCCATCACCACCGAGGTTCGGGACAGGGGTGGCTATGGCTACACCTTC. Translation: CAITTEVRDRGGYGYTF.

The chain uses TRBV25-1 and TRBJ2-7, with TRBD1 identical over 9 bases. Trimming took 9 bases from V and 4 from J; bases not matched to a gene: 10. The CDR3 is made up of 14 amino acids. The germline V gene encodes CDR1 MGHDK and CDR2 SYGVNS. The CDR3 DNA sequence: TGTGCCAGTAGCGTAGGGACAGGGAGATACGAGCAGTACTTC. It is translated as CASSVGTGRYEQYF.

The V and J genes are TRBV2 and TRBJ2-1; 7 nucleotides agree with TRBD1. The V gene end was trimmed by 6 bases and the J gene end by 5 bases; junction bases not matched to a gene: 10. This CDR3 comprises 15 residues. Germline V CDR1 and CDR2: SNHLY, FYNNEI. CDR3 in amino acids: CASRARTGGNNEQFF. In DNA, the CDR3 is TGTGCCAGCAGAGCGCGGACAGGTGGTAACAATGAGCAGTTCTTC. Combining the CDR3 with reference TRBV2 and TRBJ2-1 gives the whole variable domain EPEVTQTPSHQVTQMGQEVILRCVPISNHLYFYWYRQILGQKVEFLVSFYNNEISEKSEIFDDQFSVERPDGSNFTLKIRSTKLEDSAMYFCASRARTGGNNEQFFGPGTRLTVL.

This clone was counted between two and nine times. V usage is TRBV23-1 and J usage is TRBJ2-1; 8 nucleotides line up with TRBD2. TRBV23-1 is an ORF, with its function uncertain. This CDR3 contains 14 residues. Germline trimming cut 11 bases from V and 8 bases from J; bases unmatched to any gene: 14. The DNA of the CDR3 is TGCGCCGCGGGTGTCCAGCGGGAGAGATATGAGCAGTTCTTC. This encodes CAAGVQRERYEQFF.

In nucleotides, the CDR3 is TGCGCCAGCAGCCTGGTTGCCGCTCCGGGACTAGCGGGGGAGCGAGGAGAGACCCAGTACTTC. Protein product: CASSLVAAPGLAGERGETQYF. The V and J genes are TRBV5-1 and TRBJ2-5, with TRBD2 matching 14 bases. V lost 4 bases to trimming and J lost 4 bases; unmatched junction nucleotides: 21. CDR3 length: 21 amino acids. The germline V gene encodes CDR1 SGHRS and CDR2 YFSETQ.

V usage is TRBV14 and J usage is TRBJ1-3, with 7 bases aligning to TRBD1. The CDR3 is 16 amino acids. J was trimmed by 0 bases and V by 2 bases; bases with no gene match: 4. Germline CDR1 reads SGHDN; CDR2 reads FVKESK. The DNA for the CDR3 is TGTGCCAGCAGCCAATTTCGGACAGGCTCTGGAAACACCATATATTTT. It translates to CASSQFRTGSGNTIYF.

V is TRBV7-9 and J is TRBJ2-2; 7 nucleotides align to TRBD1. CDR3 length equals 19 residues. Trimming at V came to 6 bases and at J to 3 bases, leaving 19 bases not matched to a gene. Germline V gives CDR1 SEHNR, CDR2 FQNEAQ (reference sequence). In DNA, the CDR3 is TGTGCCAGCAGGCCGAACACCTTACTTACAGGGGACGACACCGGGGAGCTGTTTTTT. It is translated as CASRPNTLLTGDDTGELFF. Full variable domain (rest looked up from reference TRBV7-9 and TRBJ2-2): DTGVSQNPRHKITKRGQNVTFRCDPISEHNRLYWYRQTLGQGPEFLTYFQNEAQLEKSRLLSDRFSAERPKGSFSTLEIQRTEQGDSAMYLCASRPNTLLTGDDTGELFFGEGSRLTVL.

This clone was detected only a few times. The chain recombines TRBV4-1 with TRBJ1-1; D is ambiguous. V dropped 4 bases and J dropped 1 base, with 10 bases sitting between them. The CDR3 runs 14 residues. Germline V gene data show CDR1 as MGHRA and CDR2 as YSYEKL. The CDR3 region has the DNA TGCGCCAGCAGCCGAATTACAAAGAACACTGAAGCTTTCTTT. It encodes CASSRITKNTEAFF.

This chain uses TRBV7-9 with TRBJ2-5; weak D call: TRBD1 (6 bases). Germline CDR1 reads SEHNR; CDR2 reads FQNEAQ (reference sequence). The V end lost 1 base, the J end lost 2 bases, and 11 bases lay between the germline ends. This CDR3 has 15 residues. The CDR3 nucleotides are TGTGCCAGCAGCTTAGTGGGCAGGGGACAAGAGACCCAGTACTTC. It is translated as CASSLVGRGQETQYF.

CDR3 sequence (DNA): TGTGCCAGCAGCTCCCGGGACATTAGGGAGCAGTACTTC. It encodes CASSSRDIREQYF. The chain joins TRBV7-9 to TRBJ2-7; possible D gene TRBD1, 6 bases. CDR1 SEHNR and CDR2 FQNEAQ come from the germline V gene (reference sequence). The germline V and J ends were trimmed by 4 bases and 7 bases, with 14 bases remaining between them. There are 13 residues in the CDR3. The full variable domain, with the rest looked up from reference TRBV7-9 and TRBJ2-7, is DTGVSQNPRHKITKRGQNVTFRCDPISEHNRLYWYRQTLGQGPEFLTYFQNEAQLEKSRLLSDRFSAERPKGSFSTLEIQRTEQGDSAMYLCASSSRDIREQYFGPGTRLTVT.

The chain carries TRBV29-1 and TRBJ2-1; 10 nucleotides line up with TRBD2. The CDR3 consists of 14 residues. The V gene's germline CDR1 is SQVTM and CDR2 ANQGSEA. After removal of 3 bases from V and 8 bases from J, the junction contained 7 bases not matched to a gene. The CDR3 DNA reads as TGCAGCGTTGAGTGGCTAGCGGGAGACTATGAGCAGTTCTTC. It is translated as CSVEWLAGDYEQFF.

In DNA form, the CDR3 reads TGTGCCAGCAGCCGTAACTACGAGCAGTACTTC. This codes for CASSRNYEQYF. The chain recombines TRBV7-9 with TRBJ2-7; no reliable D call. The CDR3 has 11 residues. Germline V gene sequence: CDR1 SEHNR, CDR2 FQNEAQ (reference sequence). Trimming took off 5 bases at V and 3 bases at J, with 5 bases between the two ends. The entire variable domain, with the rest obtained from reference TRBV7-9 and TRBJ2-7, is as follows: DTGVSQNPRHKITKRGQNVTFRCDPISEHNRLYWYRQTLGQGPEFLTYFQNEAQLEKSRLLSDRFSAERPKGSFSTLEIQRTEQGDSAMYLCASSRNYEQYFGPGTRLTVT.

V is TRBV10-3 and J is TRBJ2-5; D is possibly TRBD1 (5 bases). CDR3 length equals 13 residues. The germline V gene has CDR1 ENHRY and CDR2 SYGVKD. Trimming stripped 7 bases from V and 5 bases from J, with 14 bases between. CDR3 nucleotides: TGTGCCATCAATCCCAGGGTCGGGGAGACCCAGTACTTC. Translating gives CAINPRVGETQYF.

This chain links TRBV6-5 with TRBJ1-4; D gene unclear. Germline V gene data show CDR1 as MNHEY and CDR2 as SVGAGI. The CDR3 has 14 amino acids. V was trimmed by 5 bases and J by 0 bases, leaving 7 bases between them. The CDR3 loop is CASSRLATNEKLFF. Written as DNA, the CDR3 is TGTGCCAGCAGTCGACTTGCAACTAATGAAAAACTGTTTTTT.

V and J are TRBV13 and TRBJ1-2; TRBD1 matches at 9 bases. This CDR3 contains 14 residues. Germline CDR1 reads PRHDT; CDR2 reads FYEKMQ (reference sequence). Unmatched junction bases numbered 5, after V lost 5 bases and J lost 4 bases. CDR3 protein: CASSPGQGFYGYTF. DNA of the CDR3: TGTGCCAGCAGCCCGGGACAGGGATTCTATGGCTACACCTTC.

The chain combines TRBV6-5 with TRBJ2-1, with TRBD2 matching 7 bases. The CDR3 contains 15 residues. The trim removed 7 bases at V and 7 bases at J, leaving 13 bases unmatched. Per germline, CDR1 MNHEY and CDR2 SVGAGI. The CDR3: CASNPGGGRKNEQFF. The CDR3 DNA reads TGTGCCAGCAACCCTGGGGGGGGTAGGAAGAATGAGCAGTTCTTC.

This chain connects TRBV18 to TRBJ2-5; no clear D gene. CDR1 is KGHSH, CDR2 LQKENI, per germline. The CDR3 extends over 16 amino acids. Trimming left V 3 bases short and J 2 bases short, with 16 bases between. CDR3 sequence reads: CASSPLALRHQETQYF. CDR3 nucleotide sequence: TGTGCCAGCTCACCCCTGGCGCTGCGGCATCAAGAGACCCAGTACTTC.